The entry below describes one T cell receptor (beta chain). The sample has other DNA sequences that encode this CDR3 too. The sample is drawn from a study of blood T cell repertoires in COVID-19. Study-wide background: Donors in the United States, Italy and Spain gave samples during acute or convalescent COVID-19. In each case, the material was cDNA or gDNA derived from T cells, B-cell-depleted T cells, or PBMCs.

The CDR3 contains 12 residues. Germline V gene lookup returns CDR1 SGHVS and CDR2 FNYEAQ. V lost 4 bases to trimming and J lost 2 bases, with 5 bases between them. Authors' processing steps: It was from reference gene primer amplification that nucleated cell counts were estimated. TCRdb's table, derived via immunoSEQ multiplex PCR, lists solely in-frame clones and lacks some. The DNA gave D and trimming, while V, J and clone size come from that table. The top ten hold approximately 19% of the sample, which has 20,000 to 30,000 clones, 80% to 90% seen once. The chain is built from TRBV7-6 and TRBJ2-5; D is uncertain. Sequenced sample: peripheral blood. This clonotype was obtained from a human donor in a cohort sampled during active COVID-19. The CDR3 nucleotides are TGTGCCAGCAGCTCTAGACAAGAGACCCAGTACTTC. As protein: CASSSRQETQYF. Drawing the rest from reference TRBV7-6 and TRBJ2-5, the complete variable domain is GAGVSQSPRYKVTKRGQDVALRCDPISGHVSLYWYRQALGQGPEFLTYFNYEAQQDKSGLPNDRFSAERPEGSISTLTIQRTEQRDSAMYRCASSSRQETQYFGPGTRLLVL.